The 2 T cell receptor beta chains listed next were all sequenced from one sample in a study of tumor-infiltrating lymphocytes in primary liver carcinoma. A primer in the constant region served to generate TCR beta cDNA from around 500 ng of total RNA. Researchers made the TCR beta libraries by running three nested multiplex PCR rounds with slightly modified ARM-PCR. PCR rounds one and two used TRBV1-TRBV30 forward primers with a C-beta reverse primer for 10 cycles each. TCRdb redid the calling of the multiplex PCR reads with MiXCR, one entry per CDR3 protein. The sample lists 150,000 to 200,000 distinct CDR3 sequences, around four fifths seen once, with approximately 18% in the top ten. The roughly 17-32 mg bulk tissue piece was not sorted before simultaneous RNA and DNA extraction. Sequencing was performed on tumor tissue from primary liver carcinoma. The receptors here all came from a man aged 35-49 years with primary liver carcinoma and hepatitis B virus infection.

Comment on this clonotype: A read error may produce the germline difference seen at one junction end. This rearrangement joins TRBV29-1 to TRBJ2-3; D unclear. Germline CDR1 reads SQVTM; CDR2 reads ANQGSEA. This CDR3 comprises 12 residues. The CDR3: CNVVPTSDTQYF. CDR3 bases: TGTAACGTTGTTCCTACCTCAGATACGCAGTATTTT.

For this clonotype: No conserved phenylalanine or tryptophan ends this CDR3, so it is likely a read error. J is TRBJ1-2 and V is TRBV12-3 or TRBV12-4; D not resolved. Trimming pared 2 bases from V and 3 bases from J, leaving 10 bases between. The CDR3 runs 14 residues. The CDR3 region has the DNA TGTGCCAGCAGTTTAAGTGGCGCCGACTATGGCTACACCTTA. This sequence encodes CASSLSGADYGYTL.